This paragraph covers one T cell receptor (beta chain) sequence. The V and J ends lost 4 bases and 6 bases, in that order; junction bases with no gene match: 8. There are 16 residues in the CDR3. Germline V gives CDR1 LNHDA, CDR2 SQIVND (reference sequence). The PCR contained 60 Vbeta and 13 Jbeta primers. The protocol was immunoSEQ multiplex PCR, while the TCRdb copy is restricted to in-frame clones and leaves out a portion. The sample contains about 140,000 clones, 85% to 90% of which appear only once. This record comes from a study of cytomegalovirus exposure and HLA in healthy donors. This chain connects TRBV19 to TRBJ2-1; 11 nucleotides match TRBD2. This TCR was sampled from a woman aged 25 to 39 in good health and CMV-seronegative. The material sequenced was PBMCs. The CDR3 DNA follows: TGTGCCAGTAGTACGGGACTAGCGGCCAGAGGCAATGAGCAGTTCTTC. Encoded protein: CASSTGLAARGNEQFF.